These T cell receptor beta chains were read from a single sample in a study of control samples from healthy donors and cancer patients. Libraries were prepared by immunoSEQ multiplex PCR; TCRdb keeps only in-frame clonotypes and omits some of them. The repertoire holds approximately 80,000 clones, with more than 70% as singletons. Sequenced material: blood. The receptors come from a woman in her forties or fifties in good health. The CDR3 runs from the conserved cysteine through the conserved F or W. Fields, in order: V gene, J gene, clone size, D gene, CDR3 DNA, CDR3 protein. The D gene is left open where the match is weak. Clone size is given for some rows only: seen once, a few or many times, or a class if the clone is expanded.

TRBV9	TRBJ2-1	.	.	TGTGCCAGCAGCGGGCAGTTAAATGAGCAGTTCTTC	CASSGQLNEQFF
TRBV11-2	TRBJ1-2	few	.	TGTGCCAGCAGCTTAGCGGGGGTGGAAGGCTACACCTTC	CASSLAGVEGYTF
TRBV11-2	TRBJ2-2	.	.	TGTGCCAGCAGCTTAGTGGGCGGGGGGACAGGGCCCGGGGAGCTGTTTTTT	CASSLVGGGTGPGELFF
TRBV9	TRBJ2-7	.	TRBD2	TGTGCCAGCAGCGAGCGGGGGCACTCCTACGAGCAGTACTTC	CASSERGHSYEQYF
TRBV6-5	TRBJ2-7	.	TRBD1	TGTGCCAGCACTACAAGACAGGGGGCGGACGAGCAGTACTTC	CASTTRQGADEQYF
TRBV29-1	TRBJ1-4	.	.	TGCAGCGTGCGGGGGGGCCCAAATGAAAAACTGTTTTTT	CSVRGGPNEKLFF
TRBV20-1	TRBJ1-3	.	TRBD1	TGCAGTGCTAGTTCCGCGCGGTCTGGGACAGCCTCTGGAAACACCATATATTTT	CSASSARSGTASGNTIYF
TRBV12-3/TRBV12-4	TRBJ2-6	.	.	TGTGCCAGCGGAGGCGCTGGGGCCAACGTCCTGACTTTC	CASGGAGANVLTF
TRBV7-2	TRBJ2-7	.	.	TGTGCCAGCAGCTTATCTGGCGGTCACGAGCAGTACTTC	CASSLSGGHEQYF
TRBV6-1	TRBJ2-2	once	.	TGTGCCAGCAGTGAAGTGGGAGCGGGGGAGCTGTTTTTT	CASSEVGAGELFF
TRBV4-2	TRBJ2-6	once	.	TGTGCCAGCAGCCAAGTTGGGTCGGGGGCCAACGTCCTGACTTTC	CASSQVGSGANVLTF
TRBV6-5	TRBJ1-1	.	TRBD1	TGTGCCAGCACCTACAGGGGCACTGAAGCTTTCTTT	CASTYRGTEAFF
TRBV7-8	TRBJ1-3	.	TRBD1	TGTGCCAGCAGCCCGGGACAGCCCTCTGGAAACACCATATATTTT	CASSPGQPSGNTIYF
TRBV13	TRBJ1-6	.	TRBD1	TGTGCCAGCAGCCCCGGGACAGAATATTCACCCCTCCACTTT	CASSPGTEYSPLHF
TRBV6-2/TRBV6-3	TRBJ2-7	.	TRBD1	TGTGCCAGCAGTGACCCTATGGACAGGCACTACGAGCAGTACTTC	CASSDPMDRHYEQYF
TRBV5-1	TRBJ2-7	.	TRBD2	TGCGCCAGCAGCCTCGGACTAGCGGGGGTGGGGACCTACGAGCAGTACTTC	CASSLGLAGVGTYEQYF
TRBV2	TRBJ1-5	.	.	TGTGCCAGCAGTGGCCACGGGCAGAAGAATCAGCCCCAGCATTTT	CASSGHGQKNQPQHF